These 7 T cell receptor beta chains originate from one sample sequenced in a study of blood T cell repertoires in COVID-19 (dated by TCRdb to 2020 to 2022). The protocol used for the library was the immunoSEQ multiplex PCR assay. This immuneACCESS table, as held by TCRdb, lists in-frame sequences with V and J called but not all clones. Of the missing ones, under half trace to an unresolved V gene in checked studies; the others have no known cause. The sample yields approximately 130,000 clones; 88% were counted once. 1.5% of the sample goes to the ten largest clones. The sample comprised peripheral blood. Receptors originate from a human donor in a cohort sampled during active COVID-19.

This sequence joins TRBV15 and TRBJ1-3; the D is unclear. The CDR3 length is 13 residues. V shed 3 bases and J shed 2 bases, with 5 bases lying between them. Germline CDR1 is LNHNV and CDR2 is YYDKDF (reference sequence). CDR3 coding DNA: TGTGCCACCAGCAGGCGGGCTGGAAACACCATATATTTT. Translated, it gives CATSRRAGNTIYF. Variable domain in full (rest from reference TRBV15 and TRBJ1-3): DAMVIQNPRYQVTQFGKPVTLSCSQTLNHNVMYWYQQKSSQAPKLLFHYYDKDFNNEADTPDNFQSRRPNTSFCFLDIRSPGLGDTAMYLCATSRRAGNTIYFGEGSWLTVV.

The V and J genes are TRBV3-1 (or the pseudogene TRBV3-2) and TRBJ2-1, with a possible D match to TRBD2 (6 bases). In germline, CDR1 is LGHDT, CDR2 YNNKEL (reference sequence). V gave up 0 bases and J gave up 0 bases, with 15 bases separating them. The CDR3 contains 18 residues. DNA of the CDR3: TGTGCCAGCAGCCAAGATCGGGACTTTTTCAGCTCCTACAATGAGCAGTTCTTC. Its protein is CASSQDRDFFSSYNEQFF.

The chain has TRBV29-1 and TRBJ1-2; D remains unclear. The CDR3 is 11 residues long. The V gene's germline CDR1 is SQVTM and CDR2 ANQGSEA. V dropped 0 bases and J dropped 10 bases, with 9 bases sitting between them. The CDR3 reads CSVEDRVVYTF. The CDR3 DNA reads as TGCAGCGTTGAAGATCGGGTAGTCTACACCTTC.

This clone has a single count. For the CDR3, the DNA is TGCGCCAGCAGCCAAGGCGAACAGACCGATCAGCCCCAGCATTTT. Amino acids: CASSQGEQTDQPQHF. The gene calls are TRBV4-1 and TRBJ1-5; the D is unclear. The V end lost 1 base, the J end lost 5 bases, and 12 bases lay between the germline ends. CDR1 and CDR2 from the germline V gene are MGHRA and YSYEKL. The CDR3 runs to 15 residues.

J is TRBJ1-1 and V is TRBV5-1, with TRBD1 matching 9 bases. Trimming at V came to 4 bases and at J to 3 bases, leaving 10 bases not matched to a gene. Germline values: CDR1 SGHRS, CDR2 YFSETQ. This CDR3 is built from 16 residues. This CDR3 is CASSAGTGKKYTEAFF. The CDR3 region has the DNA TGCGCCAGCAGCGCGGGGACAGGGAAAAAGTACACTGAAGCTTTCTTT.

V gene TRBV2 combines with J gene TRBJ2-3; D is undetermined. Trimming removed 9 bases at V and 0 bases at J, with 13 bases between. This CDR3 is built from 14 residues. The germline CDR1 and CDR2 sequences are SNHLY and FYNNEI. CDR3 nucleotides: TGTGCCAGTCAGCGCCTTCTTAGCACAGATACGCAGTATTTT. Translated, it gives CASQRLLSTDTQYF. The whole variable domain, filled in from reference TRBV2 and TRBJ2-3, reads EPEVTQTPSHQVTQMGQEVILRCVPISNHLYFYWYRQILGQKVEFLVSFYNNEISEKSEIFDDQFSVERPDGSNFTLKIRSTKLEDSAMYFCASQRLLSTDTQYFGPGTRLTVL.

The genes are TRBV28 and TRBJ1-2, with D possibly TRBD1 on 6 matching bases. Germline CDR1 reads MDHEN; CDR2 reads SYDVKM. The CDR3 covers 17 residues. Trimming shortened V by 5 bases and J by 4 bases, and 23 bases separated the two germline ends. The CDR3: CASSPSDRTARVYGYTF. CDR3 nucleotides: TGTGCCAGCAGTCCTTCGGACAGAACCGCGCGGGTCTATGGCTACACCTTC.